Included here is one TCR beta chain sequence, with context. The CDR3 totals 16 residues. Germline V gene sequence: CDR1 LGHNA, CDR2 YNFKEQ. V shed 4 bases and J shed 3 bases, with 16 bases lying between them. This record comes from a study of blood T cell repertoires in COVID-19. Study as a whole: The study drew acute and convalescent COVID-19 samples from the United States, Italy and Spain.

Recruits, aged roughly 18 to 100 years, lived in roughly 22 US areas. Original processing methods: Scientists estimated how many nucleated cells there were by amplifying reference gene primers. Method: immunoSEQ multiplex PCR; TCRdb's copy keeps in-frame clones and lacks some. D and trimming come from the DNA, and the V and J calls and clone size come from that table. The data hold 140,000 to 150,000 clones, with 70% to 90% observed a single time. The TCR comes from a man aged 50-60 years who had recovered from COVID-19. The J gene is TRBJ1-5, the V gene TRBV4-2; tentatively, D is TRBD1 (6 bases). Sample: PBMCs or T cells enriched from blood (not recorded which). The CDR3 DNA reads as TGTGCCAGCAGCCCTGGATTGGACAGCCTCAATCAGCCCCAGCATTTT. Translated, it gives CASSPGLDSLNQPQHF.